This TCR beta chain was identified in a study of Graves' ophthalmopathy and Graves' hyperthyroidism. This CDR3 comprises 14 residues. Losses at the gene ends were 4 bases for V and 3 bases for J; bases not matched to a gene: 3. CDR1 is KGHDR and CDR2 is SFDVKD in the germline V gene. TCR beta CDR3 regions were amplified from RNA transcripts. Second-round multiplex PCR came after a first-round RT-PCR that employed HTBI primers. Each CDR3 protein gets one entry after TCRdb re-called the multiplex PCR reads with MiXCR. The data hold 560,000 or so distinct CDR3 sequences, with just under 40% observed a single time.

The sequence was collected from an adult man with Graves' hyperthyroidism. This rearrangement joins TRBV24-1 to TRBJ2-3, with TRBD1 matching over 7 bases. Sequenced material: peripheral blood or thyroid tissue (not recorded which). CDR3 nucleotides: TGTGCCACCAGTGAGCCGACAGGGACAGATACGCAGTATTTT. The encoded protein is CATSEPTGTDTQYF.